This TCR beta chain was obtained from a study of Ad26.COV2.S vaccination and SARS-CoV-2 variants. This clone has just one count. In the same sample, other DNA sequences code for this CDR3. Germline V gives CDR1 SEHNR, CDR2 FQNEAQ (reference sequence). The ends were cut back, 5 bases at V and 4 bases at J, with 6 bases in the middle. The CDR3 runs 12 residues. The table came from immunoSEQ multiplex PCR; TCRdb's copy has only in-frame clones and leaves some out. The data show roughly 320,000 clones, with more than 70% seen just once and roughly 1.9% held by the top ten. Noted treatment: around 19 received Ad26.COV2.S at low or high dose, single or two shots; about five received placebo; per-sample allocation not given. The investigators took samples on day 63 after the first vaccine or placebo injection.

The rearrangement uses TRBV7-9 and TRBJ1-3; perhaps TRBD1 as D (5 bases). The clonotype originates from a person between 18 and 60 years old who received the Ad26.COV2.S COVID-19 vaccine or a placebo. Sequenced material: peripheral blood, taken in a trial of Ad26.COV2.S vaccine versus placebo. The CDR3 bases are TGTGCCAGCAGCCCAGGGGGAAACACCATATATTTT. Protein: CASSPGGNTIYF.